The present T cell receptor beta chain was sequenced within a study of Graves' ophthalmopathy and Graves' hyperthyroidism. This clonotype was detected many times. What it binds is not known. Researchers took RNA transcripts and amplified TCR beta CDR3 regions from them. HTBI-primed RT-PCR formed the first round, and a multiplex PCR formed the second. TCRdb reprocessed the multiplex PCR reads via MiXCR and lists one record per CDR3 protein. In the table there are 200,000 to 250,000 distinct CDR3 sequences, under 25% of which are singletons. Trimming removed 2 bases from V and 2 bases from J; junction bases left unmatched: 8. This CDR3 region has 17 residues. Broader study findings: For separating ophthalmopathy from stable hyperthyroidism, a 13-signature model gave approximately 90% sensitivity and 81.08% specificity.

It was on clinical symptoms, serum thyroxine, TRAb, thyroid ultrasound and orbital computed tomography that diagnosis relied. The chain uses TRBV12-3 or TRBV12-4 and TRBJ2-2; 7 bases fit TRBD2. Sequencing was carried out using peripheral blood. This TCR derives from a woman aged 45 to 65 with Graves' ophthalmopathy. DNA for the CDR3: TGTGCCAGCAGTTTAAGGGGTCTAGCGGTAAACACCGGGGAGCTGTTTTTT. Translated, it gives CASSLRGLAVNTGELFF.